The entry that follows covers one TCR beta chain sequence. V was shortened by 5 bases and J by 1 base, with 12 bases between the two germline ends. The CDR3 consists of 14 residues. It was 5'RACE with constant-segment primers that produced the TCR alpha and TCR beta cDNA libraries, which carried sample barcodes and UMIs. TCRdb fed the 5' RACE reads into MiXCR, producing one record per CDR3 protein. The sample shows fewer than 600,000 distinct CDR3 sequences, about 20% of them seen only once. The sample comes from a study of T-cell memory formation after mild COVID-19. This chain uses TRBV12-3 or TRBV12-4 with TRBJ2-7, with D hard to call. This sequence was found in an adult woman who had mild COVID-19 (a few samples of this study predate the infection). Cell type and time point are not known. The material sequenced was PBMCs or a T cell subset sorted from them (not recorded which). The CDR3 loop is CASSTVDGSYEQYF. CDR3 DNA: TGTGCCAGCAGTACGGTTGATGGGTCCTACGAGCAGTACTTC.